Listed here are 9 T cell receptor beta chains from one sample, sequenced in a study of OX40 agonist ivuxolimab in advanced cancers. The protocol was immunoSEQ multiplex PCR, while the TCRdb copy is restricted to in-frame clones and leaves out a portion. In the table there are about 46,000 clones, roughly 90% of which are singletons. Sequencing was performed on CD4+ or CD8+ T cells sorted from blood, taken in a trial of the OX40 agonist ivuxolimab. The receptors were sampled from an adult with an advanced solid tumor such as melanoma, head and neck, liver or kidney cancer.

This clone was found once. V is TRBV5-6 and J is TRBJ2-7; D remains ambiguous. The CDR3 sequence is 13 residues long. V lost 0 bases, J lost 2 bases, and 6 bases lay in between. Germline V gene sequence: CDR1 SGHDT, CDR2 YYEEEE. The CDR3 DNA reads TGTGCCAGCAGCTTGGGGAGTCCCTACGAGCAGTACTTC. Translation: CASSLGSPYEQYF.

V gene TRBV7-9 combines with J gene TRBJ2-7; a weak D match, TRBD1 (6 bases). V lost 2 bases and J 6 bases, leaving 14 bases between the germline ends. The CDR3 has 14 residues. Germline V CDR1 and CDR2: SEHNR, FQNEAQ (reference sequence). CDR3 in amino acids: CASSLSGTPSEQYF. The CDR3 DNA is TGTGCCAGCAGCTTATCCGGGACACCCTCCGAGCAGTACTTC.

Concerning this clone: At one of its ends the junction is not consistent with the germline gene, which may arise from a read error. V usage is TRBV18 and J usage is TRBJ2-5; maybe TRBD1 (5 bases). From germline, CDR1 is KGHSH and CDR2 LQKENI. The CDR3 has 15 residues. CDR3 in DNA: TGTGCCAGCTCGCCACTCGAAGGGGTTCAAGAGACCCAGTACTTC. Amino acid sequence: CASSPLEGVQETQYF.

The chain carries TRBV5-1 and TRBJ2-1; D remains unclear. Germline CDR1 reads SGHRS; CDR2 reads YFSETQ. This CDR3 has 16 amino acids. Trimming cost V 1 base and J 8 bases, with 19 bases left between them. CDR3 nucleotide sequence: TGCGCCAGCAGCTTGCGAGACATTTTCCTTGGGGATGAGCAGTTCTTC. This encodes CASSLRDIFLGDEQFF.

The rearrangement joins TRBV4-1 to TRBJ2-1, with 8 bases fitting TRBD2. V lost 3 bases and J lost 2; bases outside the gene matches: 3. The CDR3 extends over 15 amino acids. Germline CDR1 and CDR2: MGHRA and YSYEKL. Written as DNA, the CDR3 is TGCGCCAGCAGCCACAGCGGGAGCGCCTACAATGAGCAGTTCTTC. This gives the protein CASSHSGSAYNEQFF.

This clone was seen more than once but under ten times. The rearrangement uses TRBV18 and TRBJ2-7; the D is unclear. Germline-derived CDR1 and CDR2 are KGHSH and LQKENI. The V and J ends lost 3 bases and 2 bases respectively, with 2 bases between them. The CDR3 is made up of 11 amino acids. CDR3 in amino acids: CASSPTYEQYF. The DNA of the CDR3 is TGTGCCAGCTCACCGACCTACGAGCAGTACTTC.

The CDR3 reads CASSFIQGSCQPQHF. The CDR3 nucleotides read TGTGCCAGCAGCTTCATTCAGGGGAGTTGTCAGCCCCAGCATTTT. The chain carries TRBV21-1 and TRBJ1-5; TRBD1, the table's D call, was not compared with the DNA. TRBV21-1 represents a pseudogene. CDR3 length equals 15 residues.

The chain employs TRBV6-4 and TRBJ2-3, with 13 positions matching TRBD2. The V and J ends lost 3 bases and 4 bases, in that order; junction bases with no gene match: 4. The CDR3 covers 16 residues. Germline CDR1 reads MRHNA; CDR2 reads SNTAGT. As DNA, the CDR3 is TGTGCCAGCAGTGATACTAGCGGGGGGGCCCCAGATACGCAGTATTTT. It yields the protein CASSDTSGGAPDTQYF.

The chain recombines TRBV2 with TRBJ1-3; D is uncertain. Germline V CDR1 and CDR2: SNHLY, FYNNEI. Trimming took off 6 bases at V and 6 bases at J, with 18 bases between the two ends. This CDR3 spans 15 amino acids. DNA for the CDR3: TGTGCCAGCAGGTACACCCCGGGTTTGGAAAACACCATATATTTT. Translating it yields CASRYTPGLENTIYF.